The entry that follows covers one T cell receptor (beta chain) sequence. The data stem from a study of PD-1 blockade in classical Hodgkin lymphoma. Relapses following autologous stem cell transplantation were seen in all patients, with brentuximab vedotin exposure varying. Complete response, partial response or progressive disease were the best responses. CDR1 MDHEN and CDR2 SYDVKM come from the germline V gene. V shed 5 bases and J shed 2 bases, with 12 bases lying between them. CDR3 length: 14 residues. Data came from immunoSEQ multiplex PCR; TCRdb stores just in-frame clones and leaves some out. The data hold fewer than 75,000 clones, with around 90% observed a single time.

This material consisted of peripheral blood mononuclear cells (PBMCs), taken before the second cycle of nivolumab. V gene TRBV28 combines with J gene TRBJ2-5; D might be TRBD1 or TRBD2, each matching 5 bases. This receptor was identified in a human donor with classical Hodgkin lymphoma. CDR3 protein: CASSPRWGQETQYF. In DNA, the CDR3 is TGTGCCAGCAGTCCGAGGTGGGGGCAAGAGACCCAGTACTTC.